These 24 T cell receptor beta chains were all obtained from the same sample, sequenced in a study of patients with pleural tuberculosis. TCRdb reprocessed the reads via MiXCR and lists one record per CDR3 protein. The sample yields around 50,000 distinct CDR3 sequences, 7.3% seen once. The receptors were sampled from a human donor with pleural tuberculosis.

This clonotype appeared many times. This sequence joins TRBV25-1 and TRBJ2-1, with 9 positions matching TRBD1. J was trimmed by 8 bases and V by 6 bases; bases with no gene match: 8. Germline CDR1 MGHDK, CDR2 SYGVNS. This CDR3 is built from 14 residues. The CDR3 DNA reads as TGTGCCAGCAGGGACAGGGGTCCGGGGGATGAGCAGTTCTTC. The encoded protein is CASRDRGPGDEQFF.

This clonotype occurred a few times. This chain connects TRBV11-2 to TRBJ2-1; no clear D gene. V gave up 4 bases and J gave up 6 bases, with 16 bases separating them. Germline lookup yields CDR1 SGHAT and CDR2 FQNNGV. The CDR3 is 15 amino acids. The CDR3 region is CASSYGAGRSNEQFF. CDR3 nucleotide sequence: TGTGCCAGCAGCTATGGAGCAGGAAGGTCCAATGAGCAGTTCTTC.

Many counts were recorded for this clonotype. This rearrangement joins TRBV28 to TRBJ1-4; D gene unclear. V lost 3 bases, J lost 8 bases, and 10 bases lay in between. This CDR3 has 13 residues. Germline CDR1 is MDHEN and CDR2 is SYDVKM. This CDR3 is CASSLFVREKLFF. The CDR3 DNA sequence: TGTGCCAGCAGTTTGTTCGTAAGGGAAAAACTGTTTTTT.

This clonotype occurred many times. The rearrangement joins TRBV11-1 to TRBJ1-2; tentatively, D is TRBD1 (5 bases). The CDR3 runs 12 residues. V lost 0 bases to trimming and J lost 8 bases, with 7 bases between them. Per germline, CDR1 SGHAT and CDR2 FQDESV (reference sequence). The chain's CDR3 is CASSLARGGYTF. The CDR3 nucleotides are TGTGCCAGCAGCTTAGCCCGGGGCGGCTACACCTTC.

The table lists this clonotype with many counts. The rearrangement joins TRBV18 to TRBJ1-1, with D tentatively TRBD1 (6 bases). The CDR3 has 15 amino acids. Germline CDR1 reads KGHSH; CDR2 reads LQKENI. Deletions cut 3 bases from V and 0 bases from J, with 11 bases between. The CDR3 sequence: CASSPPGTLNTEAFF. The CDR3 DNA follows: TGTGCCAGCTCACCCCCCGGGACATTGAACACTGAAGCTTTCTTT.

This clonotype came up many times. The chain's CDR3 is CASSQDAGGNYGYTF. In nucleotides, the CDR3 is TGCGCCAGCAGCCAAGATGCAGGGGGGAACTATGGCTACACCTTC. This chain joins TRBV4-1 and TRBJ1-2; 7 positions agree with TRBD1. Germline V gene lookup returns CDR1 MGHRA and CDR2 YSYEKL. The CDR3 extends over 15 amino acids. Trimming took 0 bases from V and 2 from J; bases not matched to a gene: 3.

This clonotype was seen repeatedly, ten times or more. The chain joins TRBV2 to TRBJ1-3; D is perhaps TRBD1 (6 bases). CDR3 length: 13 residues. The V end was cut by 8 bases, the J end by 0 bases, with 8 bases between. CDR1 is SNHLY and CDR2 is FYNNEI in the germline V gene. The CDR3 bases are TGTGCCAGCGACAGGAACTCTGGAAACACCATATATTTT. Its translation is CASDRNSGNTIYF. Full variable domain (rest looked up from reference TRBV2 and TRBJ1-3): EPEVTQTPSHQVTQMGQEVILRCVPISNHLYFYWYRQILGQKVEFLVSFYNNEISEKSEIFDDQFSVERPDGSNFTLKIRSTKLEDSAMYFCASDRNSGNTIYFGEGSWLTVV.

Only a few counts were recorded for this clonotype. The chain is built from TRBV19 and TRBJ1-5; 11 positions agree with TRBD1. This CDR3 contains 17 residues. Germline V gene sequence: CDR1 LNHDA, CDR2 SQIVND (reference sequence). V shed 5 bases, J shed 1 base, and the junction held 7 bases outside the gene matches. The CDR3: CASSLGQGGSSNQPQHF. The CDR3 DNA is TGTGCCAGTAGTCTGGGACAGGGGGGTTCGAGCAATCAGCCCCAGCATTTT.

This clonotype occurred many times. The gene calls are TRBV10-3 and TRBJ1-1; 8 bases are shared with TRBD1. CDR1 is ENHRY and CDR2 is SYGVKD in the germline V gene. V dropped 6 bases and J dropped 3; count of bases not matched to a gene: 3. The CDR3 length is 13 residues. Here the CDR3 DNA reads TGTGCCATCAGGGACAGGGCCGACACTGAAGCTTTCTTT. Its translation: CAIRDRADTEAFF.

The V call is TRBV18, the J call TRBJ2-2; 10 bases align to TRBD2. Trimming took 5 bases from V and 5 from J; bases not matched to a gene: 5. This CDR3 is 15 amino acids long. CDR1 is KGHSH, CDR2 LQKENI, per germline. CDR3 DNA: TGTGCCAGCTCAGATACTAGCGGGACGACCGGGGAGCTGTTTTTT. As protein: CASSDTSGTTGELFF.

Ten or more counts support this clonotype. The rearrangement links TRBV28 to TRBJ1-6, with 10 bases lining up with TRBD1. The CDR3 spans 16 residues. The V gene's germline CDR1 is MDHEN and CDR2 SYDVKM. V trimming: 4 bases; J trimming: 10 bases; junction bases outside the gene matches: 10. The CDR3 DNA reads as TGTGCCAGCAGTTCGCCGGGACAGGGGTCGCGGTCACCCCTCCACTTT. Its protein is CASSSPGQGSRSPLHF.

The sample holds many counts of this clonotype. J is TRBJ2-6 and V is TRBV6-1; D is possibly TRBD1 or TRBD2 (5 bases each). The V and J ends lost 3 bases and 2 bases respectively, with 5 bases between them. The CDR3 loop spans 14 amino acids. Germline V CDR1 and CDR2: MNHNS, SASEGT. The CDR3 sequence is CASSEGAGANVLTF. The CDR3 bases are TGTGCCAGCAGTGAGGGGGCTGGGGCCAACGTCCTGACTTTC.

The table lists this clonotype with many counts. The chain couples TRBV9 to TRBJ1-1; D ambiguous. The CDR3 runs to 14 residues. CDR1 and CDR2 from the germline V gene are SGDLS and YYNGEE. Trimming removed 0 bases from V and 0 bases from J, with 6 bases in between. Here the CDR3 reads CASSVEGVNTEAFF. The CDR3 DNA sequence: TGTGCCAGCAGCGTAGAGGGTGTGAACACTGAAGCTTTCTTT.

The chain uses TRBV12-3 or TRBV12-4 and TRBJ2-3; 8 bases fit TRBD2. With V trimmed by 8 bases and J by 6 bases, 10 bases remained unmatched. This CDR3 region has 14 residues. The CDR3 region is CASAKRESSDTQYF. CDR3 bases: TGTGCCAGCGCCAAGCGGGAGAGTTCCGATACGCAGTATTTT.

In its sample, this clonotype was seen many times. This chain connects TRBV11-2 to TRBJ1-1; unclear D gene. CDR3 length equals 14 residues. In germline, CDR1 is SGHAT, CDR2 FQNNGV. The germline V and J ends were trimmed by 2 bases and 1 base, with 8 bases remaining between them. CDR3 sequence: CASSLWTENTEAFF. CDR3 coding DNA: TGTGCCAGCAGCTTATGGACGGAGAACACTGAAGCTTTCTTT.

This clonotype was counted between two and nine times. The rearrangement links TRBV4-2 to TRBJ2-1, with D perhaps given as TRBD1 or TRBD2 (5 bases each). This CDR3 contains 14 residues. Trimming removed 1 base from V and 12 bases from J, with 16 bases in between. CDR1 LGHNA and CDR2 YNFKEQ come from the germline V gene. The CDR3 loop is CASSQGGRDVGQFF. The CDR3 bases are TGTGCCAGCAGCCAAGGGGGCAGGGACGTGGGGCAGTTCTTC.

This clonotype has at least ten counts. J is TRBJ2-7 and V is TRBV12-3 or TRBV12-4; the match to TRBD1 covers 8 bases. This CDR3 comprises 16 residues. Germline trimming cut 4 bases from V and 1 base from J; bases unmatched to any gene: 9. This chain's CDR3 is CASSSSGQAGSYEQYF. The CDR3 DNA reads TGTGCCAGCAGTTCGTCGGGACAGGCCGGATCCTACGAGCAGTACTTC.

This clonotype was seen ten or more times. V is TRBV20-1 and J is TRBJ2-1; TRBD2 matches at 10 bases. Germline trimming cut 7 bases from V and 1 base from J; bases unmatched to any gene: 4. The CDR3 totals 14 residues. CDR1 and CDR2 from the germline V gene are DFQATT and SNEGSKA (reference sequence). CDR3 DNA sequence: TGCAGTGTTCTGACTAGCGGGTCCTACAATGAGCAGTTCTTC. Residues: CSVLTSGSYNEQFF.

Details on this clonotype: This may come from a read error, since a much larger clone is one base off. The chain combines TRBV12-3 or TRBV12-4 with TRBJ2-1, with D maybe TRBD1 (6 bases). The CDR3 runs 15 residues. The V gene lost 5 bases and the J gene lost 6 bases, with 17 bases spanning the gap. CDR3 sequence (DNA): TGTGCCAGCAGTCCCCTACAGGGTAGTTGCAATGAGCAGTTCTTC. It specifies CASSPLQGSCNEQFF.

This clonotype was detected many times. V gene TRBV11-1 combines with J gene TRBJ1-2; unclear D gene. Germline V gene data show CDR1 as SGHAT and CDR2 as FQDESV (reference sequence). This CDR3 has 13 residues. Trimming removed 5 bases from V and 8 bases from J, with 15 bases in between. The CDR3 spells CASSLGEARGYTF. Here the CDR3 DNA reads TGTGCCAGCAGCCTCGGTGAGGCCCGGGGCTACACCTTC.

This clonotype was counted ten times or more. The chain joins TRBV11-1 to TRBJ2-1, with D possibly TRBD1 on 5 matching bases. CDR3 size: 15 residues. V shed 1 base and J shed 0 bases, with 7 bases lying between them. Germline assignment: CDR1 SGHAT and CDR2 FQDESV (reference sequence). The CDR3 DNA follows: TGTGCCAGCAGCTTAGTCAGGGTCTCCTACAATGAGCAGTTCTTC. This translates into CASSLVRVSYNEQFF.

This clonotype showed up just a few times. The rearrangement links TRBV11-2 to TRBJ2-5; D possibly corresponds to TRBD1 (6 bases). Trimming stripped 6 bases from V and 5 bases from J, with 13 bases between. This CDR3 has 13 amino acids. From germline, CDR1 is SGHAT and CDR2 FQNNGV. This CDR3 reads CASRRGIWETQYF. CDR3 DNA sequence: TGTGCCAGCAGAAGGGGGATCTGGGAGACCCAGTACTTC.

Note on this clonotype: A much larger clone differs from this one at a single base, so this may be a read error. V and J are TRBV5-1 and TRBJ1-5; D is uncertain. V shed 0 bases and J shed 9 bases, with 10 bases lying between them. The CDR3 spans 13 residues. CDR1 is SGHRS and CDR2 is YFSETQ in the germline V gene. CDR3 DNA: TGCGCCAGCAGCTTGGAGGTCGATCGGCCCCAGCATTTT. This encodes CASSLEVDRPQHF.

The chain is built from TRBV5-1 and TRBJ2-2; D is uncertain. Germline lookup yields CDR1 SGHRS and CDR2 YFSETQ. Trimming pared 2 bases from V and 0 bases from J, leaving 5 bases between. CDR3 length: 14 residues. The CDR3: CASSLDSNTGELFF. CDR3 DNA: TGCGCCAGCAGCTTAGACTCGAACACCGGGGAGCTGTTTTTT. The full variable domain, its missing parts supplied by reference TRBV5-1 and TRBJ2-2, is KAGVTQTPRYLIKTRGQQVTLSCSPISGHRSVSWYQQTPGQGLQFLFEYFSETQRNKGNFPGRFSGRQFSNSRSEMNVSTLELGDSALYLCASSLDSNTGELFFGEGSRLTVL.